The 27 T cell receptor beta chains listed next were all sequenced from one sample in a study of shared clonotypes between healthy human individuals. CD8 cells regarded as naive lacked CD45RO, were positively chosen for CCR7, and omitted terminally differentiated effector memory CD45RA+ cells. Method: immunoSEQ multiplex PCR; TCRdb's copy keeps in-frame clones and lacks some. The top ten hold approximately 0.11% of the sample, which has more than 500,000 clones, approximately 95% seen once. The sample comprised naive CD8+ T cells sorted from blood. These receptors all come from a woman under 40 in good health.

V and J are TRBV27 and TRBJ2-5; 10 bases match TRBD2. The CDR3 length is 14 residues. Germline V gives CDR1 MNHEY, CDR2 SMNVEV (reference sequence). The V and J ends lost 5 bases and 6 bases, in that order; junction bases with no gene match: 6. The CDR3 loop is CASSPAAGGQTQYF. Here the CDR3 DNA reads TGTGCCAGCAGTCCGGCAGCGGGAGGGCAGACCCAGTACTTC.

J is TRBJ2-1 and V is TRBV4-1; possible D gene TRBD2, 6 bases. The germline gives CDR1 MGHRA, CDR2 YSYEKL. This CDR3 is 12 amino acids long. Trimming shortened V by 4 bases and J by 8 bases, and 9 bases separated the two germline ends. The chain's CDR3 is CASSPRRDEQFF. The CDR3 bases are TGCGCCAGCAGCCCCCGGAGGGATGAGCAGTTCTTC.

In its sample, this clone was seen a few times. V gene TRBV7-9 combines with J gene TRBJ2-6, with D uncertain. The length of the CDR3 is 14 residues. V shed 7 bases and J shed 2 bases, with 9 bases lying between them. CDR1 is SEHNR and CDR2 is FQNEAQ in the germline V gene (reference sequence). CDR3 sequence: CASTAGPGANVLTF. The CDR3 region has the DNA TGTGCCAGCACCGCCGGGCCTGGGGCCAACGTCCTGACTTTC.

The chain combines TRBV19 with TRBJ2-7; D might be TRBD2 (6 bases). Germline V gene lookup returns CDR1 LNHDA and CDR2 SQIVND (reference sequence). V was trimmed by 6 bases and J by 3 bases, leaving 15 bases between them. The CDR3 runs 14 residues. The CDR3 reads CASSLYSGNYEQYF. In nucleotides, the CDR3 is TGTGCCAGTAGCCTATATAGCGGAAACTACGAGCAGTACTTC.

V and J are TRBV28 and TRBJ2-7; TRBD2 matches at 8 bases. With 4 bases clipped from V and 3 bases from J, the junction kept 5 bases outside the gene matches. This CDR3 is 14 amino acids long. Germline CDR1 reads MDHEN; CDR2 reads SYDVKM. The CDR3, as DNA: TGTGCCAGCAGTTACGGACTAGCCGTCTACGAGCAGTACTTC. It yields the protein CASSYGLAVYEQYF.

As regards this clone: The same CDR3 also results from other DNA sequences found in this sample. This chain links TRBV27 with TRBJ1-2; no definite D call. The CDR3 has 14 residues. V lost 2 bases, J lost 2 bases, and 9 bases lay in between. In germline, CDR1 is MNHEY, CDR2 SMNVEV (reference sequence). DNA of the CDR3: TGTGCCAGCAGTTTAGTAGGTTCCAACTATGGCTACACCTTC. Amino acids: CASSLVGSNYGYTF.

The CDR3 nucleotides are TGTGCCAGCAGTTACGGACTAGCGGACTCCTACGAGCAGTACTTC. This encodes CASSYGLADSYEQYF. The chain employs TRBV6-5 and TRBJ2-7, with 10 bases that match TRBD2. Trimming took 2 bases from V and 0 from J; bases not matched to a gene: 1. CDR1 MNHEY and CDR2 SVGAGI come from the germline V gene. This CDR3 contains 15 residues.

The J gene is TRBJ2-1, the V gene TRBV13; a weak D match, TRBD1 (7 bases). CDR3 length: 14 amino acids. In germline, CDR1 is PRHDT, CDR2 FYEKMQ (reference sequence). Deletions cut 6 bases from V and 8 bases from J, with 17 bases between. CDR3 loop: CASRRGGGRHEQFF. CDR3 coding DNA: TGTGCCAGCAGGAGAGGAGGGGGCCGCCATGAGCAGTTCTTC. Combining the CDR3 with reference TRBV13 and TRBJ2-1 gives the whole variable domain AAGVIQSPRHLIKEKRETATLKCYPIPRHDTVYWYQQGPGQDPQFLISFYEKMQSDKGSIPDRFSAQQFSDYHSELNMSSLELGDSALYFCASRRGGGRHEQFFGPGTRLTVL.

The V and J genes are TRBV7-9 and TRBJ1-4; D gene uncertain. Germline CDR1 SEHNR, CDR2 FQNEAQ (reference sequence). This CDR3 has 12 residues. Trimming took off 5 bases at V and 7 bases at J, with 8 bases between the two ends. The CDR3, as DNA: TGTGCCAGCAGCCGGGAGCGTGAAAAACTGTTTTTT. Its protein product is CASSREREKLFF.

CDR3 nucleotide sequence: TGTGCCAGCAGGGGAGACTTGACTAGCGGGAACTACGAGCAGTACTTC. Translating it yields CASRGDLTSGNYEQYF. The chain has TRBV2 and TRBJ2-7; 11 bases agree with TRBD2. With V trimmed by 6 bases and J by 3 bases, 10 bases remained unmatched. Germline V gene sequence: CDR1 SNHLY, CDR2 FYNNEI. This CDR3 is 16 amino acids long.

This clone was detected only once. CDR3 sequence reads: CASSQDMGSQPQHF. The CDR3 DNA sequence: TGTGCCAGCAGCCAAGATATGGGGAGCCAGCCCCAGCATTTT. V is TRBV4-2 and J is TRBJ1-5; D uncertain. This CDR3 spans 14 amino acids. V lost 0 bases, J lost 7 bases, and 10 bases lay in between. The germline gives CDR1 LGHNA, CDR2 YNFKEQ.

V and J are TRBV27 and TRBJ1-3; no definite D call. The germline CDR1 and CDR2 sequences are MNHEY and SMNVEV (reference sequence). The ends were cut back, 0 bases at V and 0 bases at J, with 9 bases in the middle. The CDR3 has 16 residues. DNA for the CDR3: TGTGCCAGCAGTTTATCGGGGTACAGCTCTGGAAACACCATATATTTT. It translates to CASSLSGYSSGNTIYF.

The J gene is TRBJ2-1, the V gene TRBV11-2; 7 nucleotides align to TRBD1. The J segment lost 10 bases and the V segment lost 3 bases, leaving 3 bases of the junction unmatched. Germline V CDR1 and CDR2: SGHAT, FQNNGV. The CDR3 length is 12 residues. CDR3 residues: CASSLTGWEQFF. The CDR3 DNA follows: TGTGCCAGCAGCTTGACAGGGTGGGAGCAGTTCTTC.

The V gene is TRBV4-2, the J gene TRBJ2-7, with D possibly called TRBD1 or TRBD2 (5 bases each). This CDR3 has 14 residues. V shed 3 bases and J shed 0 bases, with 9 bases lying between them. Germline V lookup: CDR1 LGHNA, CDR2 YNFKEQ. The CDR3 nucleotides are TGTGCCAGCAGCCAGGGGACCAGCTCCTACGAGCAGTACTTC. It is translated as CASSQGTSSYEQYF.

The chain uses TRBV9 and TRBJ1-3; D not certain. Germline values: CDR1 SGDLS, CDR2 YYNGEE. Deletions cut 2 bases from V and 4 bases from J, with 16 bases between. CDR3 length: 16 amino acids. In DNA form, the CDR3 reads TGTGCCAGCAGCGTCGACCGCCGGGCTTTGGGAAACACCATATATTTT. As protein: CASSVDRRALGNTIYF.

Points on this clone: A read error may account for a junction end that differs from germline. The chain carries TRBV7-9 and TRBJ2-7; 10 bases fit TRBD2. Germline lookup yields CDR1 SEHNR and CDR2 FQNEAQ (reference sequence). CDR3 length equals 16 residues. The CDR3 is CASSLAAGGPSYEQYF. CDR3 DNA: TGTGCCAGCAGTTTAGCAGCGGGAGGGCCGTCCTACGAGCAGTACTTC.

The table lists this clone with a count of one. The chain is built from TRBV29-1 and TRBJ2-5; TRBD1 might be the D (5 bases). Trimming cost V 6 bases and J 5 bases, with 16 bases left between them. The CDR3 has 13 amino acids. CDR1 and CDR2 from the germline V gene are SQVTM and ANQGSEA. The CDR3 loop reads CSVPWQGLETQYF. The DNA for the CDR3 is TGCAGCGTCCCATGGCAGGGATTGGAGACCCAGTACTTC. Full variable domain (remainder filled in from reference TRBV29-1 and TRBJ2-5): SAVISQKPSRDICQRGTSLTIQCQVDSQVTMMFWYRQQPGQSLTLIATANQGSEATYESGFVIDKFPISRPNLTFSTLTVSNMSPEDSSIYLCSVPWQGLETQYFGPGTRLLVL.

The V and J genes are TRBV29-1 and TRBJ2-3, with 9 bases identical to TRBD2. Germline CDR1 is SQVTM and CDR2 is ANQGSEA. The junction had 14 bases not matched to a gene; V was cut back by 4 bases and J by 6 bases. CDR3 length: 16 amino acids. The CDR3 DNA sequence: TGCAGCGTTGTTGGATCTAGCGGGATCGTAGCGGATACGCAGTATTTT. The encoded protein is CSVVGSSGIVADTQYF.

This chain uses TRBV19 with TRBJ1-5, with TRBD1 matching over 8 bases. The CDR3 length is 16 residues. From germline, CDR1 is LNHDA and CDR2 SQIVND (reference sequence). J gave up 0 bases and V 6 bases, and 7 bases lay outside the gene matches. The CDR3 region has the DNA TGTGCCAGTAGCCTGGACAGGGTGGCTAGCAATCAGCCCCAGCATTTT. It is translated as CASSLDRVASNQPQHF.

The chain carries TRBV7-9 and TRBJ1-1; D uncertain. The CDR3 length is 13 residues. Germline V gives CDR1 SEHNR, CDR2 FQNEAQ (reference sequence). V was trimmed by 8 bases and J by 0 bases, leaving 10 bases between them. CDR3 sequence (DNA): TGTGCCAGCGAAAGGGCAGTGAACACTGAAGCTTTCTTT. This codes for CASERAVNTEAFF.

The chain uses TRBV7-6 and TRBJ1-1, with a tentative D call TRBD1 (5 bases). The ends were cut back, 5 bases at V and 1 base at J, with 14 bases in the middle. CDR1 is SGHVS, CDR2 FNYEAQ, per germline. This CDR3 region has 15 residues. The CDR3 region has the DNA TGTGCCAGCAGCACCCGGGACGCCCGGAACACTGAAGCTTTCTTT. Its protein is CASSTRDARNTEAFF.

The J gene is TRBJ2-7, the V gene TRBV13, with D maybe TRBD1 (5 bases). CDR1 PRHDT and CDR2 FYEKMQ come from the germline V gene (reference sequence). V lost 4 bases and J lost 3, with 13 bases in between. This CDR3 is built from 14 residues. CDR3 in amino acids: CASSSGQSHYEQYF. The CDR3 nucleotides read TGTGCCAGCAGCTCAGGGCAATCCCACTACGAGCAGTACTTC. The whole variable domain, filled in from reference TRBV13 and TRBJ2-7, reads AAGVIQSPRHLIKEKRETATLKCYPIPRHDTVYWYQQGPGQDPQFLISFYEKMQSDKGSIPDRFSAQQFSDYHSELNMSSLELGDSALYFCASSSGQSHYEQYFGPGTRLTVT.

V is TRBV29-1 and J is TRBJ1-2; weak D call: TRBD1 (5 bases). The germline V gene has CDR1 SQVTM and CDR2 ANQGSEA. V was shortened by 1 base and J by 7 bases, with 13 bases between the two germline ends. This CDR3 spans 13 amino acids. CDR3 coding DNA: TGCAGCGTTGAAGGTGGGGGTTCTCCTGGCTACACCTTC. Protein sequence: CSVEGGGSPGYTF.

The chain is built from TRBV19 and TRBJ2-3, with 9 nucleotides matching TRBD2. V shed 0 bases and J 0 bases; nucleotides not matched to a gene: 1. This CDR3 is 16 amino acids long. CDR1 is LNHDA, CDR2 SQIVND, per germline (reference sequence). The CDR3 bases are TGTGCCAGTAGTATAGAGCTAGCGGGGAGCACAGATACGCAGTATTTT. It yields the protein CASSIELAGSTDTQYF.

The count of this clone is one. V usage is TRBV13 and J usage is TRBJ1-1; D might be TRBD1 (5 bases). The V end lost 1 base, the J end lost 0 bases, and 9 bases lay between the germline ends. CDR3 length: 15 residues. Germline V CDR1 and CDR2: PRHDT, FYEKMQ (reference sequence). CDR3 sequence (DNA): TGTGCCAGCAGCTTAGACAGGAGGATGAACACTGAAGCTTTCTTT. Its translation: CASSLDRRMNTEAFF. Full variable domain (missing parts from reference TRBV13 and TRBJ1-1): AAGVIQSPRHLIKEKRETATLKCYPIPRHDTVYWYQQGPGQDPQFLISFYEKMQSDKGSIPDRFSAQQFSDYHSELNMSSLELGDSALYFCASSLDRRMNTEAFFGQGTRLTVV.

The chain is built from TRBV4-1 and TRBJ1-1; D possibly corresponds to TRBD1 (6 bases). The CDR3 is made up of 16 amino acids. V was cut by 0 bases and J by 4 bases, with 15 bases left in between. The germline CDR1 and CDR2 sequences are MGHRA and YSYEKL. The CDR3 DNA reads TGCGCCAGCAGCCAAGATTCGGTAGGGGGGAGCACTGAAGCTTTCTTT. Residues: CASSQDSVGGSTEAFF.

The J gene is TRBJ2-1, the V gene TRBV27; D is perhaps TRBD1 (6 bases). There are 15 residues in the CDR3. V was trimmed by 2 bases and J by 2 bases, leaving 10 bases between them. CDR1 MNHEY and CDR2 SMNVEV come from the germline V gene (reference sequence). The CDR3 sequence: CASSLAQGPYNEQFF. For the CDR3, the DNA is TGTGCCAGCAGTTTAGCACAGGGACCCTACAATGAGCAGTTCTTC.